Ten or more counts support the clone carrying this TCR beta chain. The junction and the germline gene differ at one end; a read error may be behind it. Germline V gene data show CDR1 as MGHRA and CDR2 as YSYEKL. The CDR3 runs to 15 residues. The sample, 7.5 to 10 milliliters of peripheral blood, was drawn from each donor. This entry comes from a study of blood T cells in healthy people across ages. Primers used in a second PCR of roughly 6 to 11 cycles were a sample-barcoded 5' primer and a J-beta primer mix. TCRdb reprocessed the 5' RACE reads via MiXCR and lists one record per CDR3 protein. The table has some 890,000 distinct CDR3 sequences, just under 30% seen once. These records were also assigned to another study, of T cells of mothers and their children. Turning to that study: Unrelated mother-child pairs always had slightly, but never significantly, lower normalized overlap than related pairs.

The clonotype originates from a woman aged 40 to 55 in good health. Sequencing was performed on blood. The rearrangement joins TRBV4-1 to TRBJ1-1, with D possibly TRBD1 on 5 matching bases. The CDR3 loop is CASSQGAGLNTEAFF. The DNA for the CDR3 is TGTGCCAGCAGCCAAGGGGCAGGACTGAACACTGAAGCTTTCTTT.